This T cell receptor beta chain stems from a study of blood T cell repertoires in COVID-19. Study information: Italy, Spain and the United States were the sources of the convalescent and acute COVID-19 samples. PBMCs, B-cell-depleted T cells, or T cells provided the cDNA or gDNA that made up the material.

In the study's own analysis: From reference gene primer amplification, estimates of nucleated cell counts were derived. The repertoire was sequenced with immunoSEQ multiplex PCR; TCRdb's copy has only in-frame clones and lacks some. V and J calls and clone size are as listed in that table; D and trimming were resolved from the DNA. The data show about 85,000 clones, roughly nine tenths seen once. Germline CDR1 GTSNPN, CDR2 SVGIG (reference sequence). This CDR3 has 14 residues. V gave up 0 bases and J gave up 8 bases; unmatched junction bases: 5. Material: peripheral blood. J is TRBJ1-4 and V is TRBV30, with 8 positions matching TRBD1. This receptor was identified in a man aged 50 to 60 with acute or convalescent COVID-19. CDR3 in DNA: TGTGCCTGGAGTGTAAACAGGGGGAACGAAAAACTGTTTTTT. Translating it yields CAWSVNRGNEKLFF.